These T cell receptor beta chains were read from a single sample in a study of Ad26.COV2.S vaccination and SARS-CoV-2 variants. The table came from immunoSEQ multiplex PCR; TCRdb's copy has only in-frame clones and leaves some out. Altogether about 450,000 clones are present, 75% to 90% being singletons, with the ten largest covering roughly 2.5%. The sequenced sample was peripheral blood, obtained in a trial of Ad26.COV2.S vaccine versus placebo. The source is a person aged 18 to 59 who received the Ad26.COV2.S COVID-19 vaccine or a placebo. CDR3s include the opening cysteine and the closing phenylalanine or tryptophan. Fields, in order: V gene, clone size, J gene, D gene, CDR3 DNA, CDR3 protein. D genes are given only for firm matches. Clone size is given for some rows only: seen once, a few or many times, or a class if the clone is expanded.

TRBV19	NA	TRBJ2-5	TRBD1	TGTGCCAGTAGTATAGATCTTCTTGGACAGGGTAGATTTTACTTC	CASSIDLLGQGRFYF
TRBV27	NA	TRBJ2-5	NA	TGTGCCAGCAGTTTATGGGGTGGAGGAGAGACCCAGTACTTC	CASSLWGGGETQYF
TRBV28	NA	TRBJ1-1	NA	TGTGCCAGCCAAACCAACACTGAAGCTTTCTTT	CASQTNTEAFF
TRBV28	NA	TRBJ2-7	TRBD1	TGTGCCAGCAGTTTCGGGACAGGAGAGTACGAGCAGTACTTC	CASSFGTGEYEQYF
TRBV5-4	NA	TRBJ2-1	NA	TGTGCCAGCAGCTTGGCGGCAGGGGGGCACAATGAGCAGTTCTTC	CASSLAAGGHNEQFF
TRBV18	NA	TRBJ1-6	NA	TGTGCCAGCTCACGTGGGTTCGGCGATTCACCCCTCCACTTT	CASSRGFGDSPLHF
TRBV5-6	NA	TRBJ2-7	NA	TGTGCCAGCAGCTTGTATTTCGCAGGGCTCGAGCAGTACTTC	CASSLYFAGLEQYF
TRBV6-5	once	TRBJ2-3	NA	TGTGCCAGCAGAAAGGAGCCCACAGATACGCAGTATTTT	CASRKEPTDTQYF
TRBV15	NA	TRBJ2-1	TRBD2	TGTGCCACCAGCAGAGATCCCCTAGCGGGAGTTTACAATGAGCAGTTCTTC	CATSRDPLAGVYNEQFF
TRBV3-1/TRBV3-2	NA	TRBJ1-6	NA	TGTGCCAGCAGCCTGCGACATTCCCTCCACTTT	CASSLRHSLHF
TRBV4-3	NA	TRBJ2-5	NA	TGCGCCAGCAGCCCTGTTCTCGGGGGTGTACAAGAGACCCAGTACTTC	CASSPVLGGVQETQYF
TRBV7-2	NA	TRBJ2-1	NA	TGTGCCAGCAGCTCCGGGTCTACTTCCTACAATGAGCAGTTCTTC	CASSSGSTSYNEQFF
TRBV14	NA	TRBJ1-2	NA	TGTGCCAGCAGCCCCCGAGACAGTAGAACCAATGGCTACACCTTC	CASSPRDSRTNGYTF
TRBV7-3	NA	TRBJ2-1	TRBD1	TGTGCCAGCAGCCCACACGCCGGGACAGCTCTCTCCTACAATGAGCAGTTCTTC	CASSPHAGTALSYNEQFF
TRBV29-1	NA	TRBJ2-5	NA	TGCAGCGTTGAAGATATACGGGGATTCCAAGAGACCCAGTACTTC	CSVEDIRGFQETQYF
TRBV9	NA	TRBJ2-1	TRBD2	TGTGCCAGCACCCCGGGTAGCGGGAGGACCTACAATGAGCAGTTCTTC	CASTPGSGRTYNEQFF
TRBV7-3	few	TRBJ1-1	NA	TGTGCCAGCAGCCTAGCACATGGGGGCCTCATGAACACTGAAGCTTTCTTT	CASSLAHGGLMNTEAFF
TRBV4-3	NA	TRBJ1-2	TRBD1	TGCGCCAGCAGCAAGGGACAGCCTAACTATGGCTACACCTTC	CASSKGQPNYGYTF
TRBV27	NA	TRBJ2-2	NA	TGTGCCAGCAGTTATTGGGGGGTTGGCACCGGGGAGCTGTTTTTT	CASSYWGVGTGELFF
TRBV5-1	NA	TRBJ2-1	TRBD1	TGCGCCAGCAGCATTGACAGGGGCTACAATGAGCAGTTCTTC	CASSIDRGYNEQFF
TRBV5-1	NA	TRBJ2-3	NA	TGCGCCAGCAGCTTGGCTACAGATACGCAGTATTTT	CASSLATDTQYF
TRBV4-2	few	TRBJ2-1	NA	TGTGCCAGCAGCCAAGATGGGGGGAGCGATGAGCAGTTCTTC	CASSQDGGSDEQFF
TRBV18	NA	TRBJ1-6	TRBD1	TGTGCCAGCTCACCAATGGGACAGGGAAACAATTCACCCCTCCACTTT	CASSPMGQGNNSPLHF
TRBV10-3	NA	TRBJ1-3	NA	TGTGCCACGGTTGAGCAGGGAAACACCATATATTTT	CATVEQGNTIYF
TRBV14	NA	TRBJ1-1	NA	TGTGCCAGCAGCCATCAAAGGGGTGGGAACACTGAAGCTTTCTTT	CASSHQRGGNTEAFF
TRBV7-2	NA	TRBJ1-2	NA	TGTGCCAGCAGCTTAGCCCAGGGGCACTACTATGGCTACACCTTC	CASSLAQGHYYGYTF
TRBV30	NA	TRBJ2-5	NA	TGTGCCTGGGCTACGAGGGGAGTAGAGACCCAGTACTTC	CAWATRGVETQYF
TRBV4-3	NA	TRBJ2-3	NA	TGCGCCAGCAGCCACCCCGACAGGGGAGGGACAGATACGCAGTATTTT	CASSHPDRGGTDTQYF
TRBV15	NA	TRBJ2-5	TRBD2	TGTGCCACCAGCAGAGATTCCGGGAGGGGGGGAGAGACCCAGTACTTC	CATSRDSGRGGETQYF
TRBV5-1	NA	TRBJ2-5	NA	TGCGCCAGCAGCTTGACGGGGGGCTCGCTACAAGAGACCCAGTACTTC	CASSLTGGSLQETQYF
TRBV5-5	NA	TRBJ1-3	TRBD1	TGTGCCAGCAGCCCTATAATGGGACAGGGAGACGGAAACACCATATATTTT	CASSPIMGQGDGNTIYF
TRBV11-3	NA	TRBJ1-1	NA	TGTGCCAGCAGCCCGAGACGGAGGATGAACACTGAAGCTTTCTTT	CASSPRRRMNTEAFF
TRBV5-5	NA	TRBJ1-2	NA	TGTGCCAGCAGCTTGGTAGGTCAGGGGAACGGCTACACCTTC	CASSLVGQGNGYTF
TRBV18	NA	TRBJ2-7	TRBD2	TGTGCCAGCTCACTGGACTTGGGAGGGGCCTACGAGCAGTACTTC	CASSLDLGGAYEQYF
TRBV4-3	NA	TRBJ1-1	NA	TGCGCCAGCAGCCCCGAGCCATGGAACACTGAAGCTTTCTTT	CASSPEPWNTEAFF
TRBV27	NA	TRBJ1-2	NA	TGTGCCAGCAGTTTTTACCCAGGGGACGGCTATGGCTACACCTTC	CASSFYPGDGYGYTF
TRBV11-2	NA	TRBJ2-7	TRBD2	TGTGCCAGCAGCTTAGGAGGAGGGGAGGGCTACGAGCAGTACTTC	CASSLGGGEGYEQYF
TRBV5-4	NA	TRBJ1-4	NA	TGTGCCAGCAGCTTCCTCGGGGGAGAAAAACTGTTTTTT	CASSFLGGEKLFF